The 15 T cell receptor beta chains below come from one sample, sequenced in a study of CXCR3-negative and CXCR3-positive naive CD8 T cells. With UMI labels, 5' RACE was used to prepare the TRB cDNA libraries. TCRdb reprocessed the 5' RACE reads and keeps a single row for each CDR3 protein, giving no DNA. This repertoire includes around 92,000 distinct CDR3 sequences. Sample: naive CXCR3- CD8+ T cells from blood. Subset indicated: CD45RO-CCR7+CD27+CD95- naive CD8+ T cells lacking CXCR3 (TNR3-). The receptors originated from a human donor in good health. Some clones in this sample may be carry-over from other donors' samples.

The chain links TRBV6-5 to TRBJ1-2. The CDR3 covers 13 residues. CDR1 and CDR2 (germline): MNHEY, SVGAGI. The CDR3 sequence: CASSSQSGYGYTF.

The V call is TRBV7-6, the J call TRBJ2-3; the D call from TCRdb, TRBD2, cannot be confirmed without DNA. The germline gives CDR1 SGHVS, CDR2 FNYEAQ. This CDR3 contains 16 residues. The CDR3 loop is CASSLASGWAPDTQYF.

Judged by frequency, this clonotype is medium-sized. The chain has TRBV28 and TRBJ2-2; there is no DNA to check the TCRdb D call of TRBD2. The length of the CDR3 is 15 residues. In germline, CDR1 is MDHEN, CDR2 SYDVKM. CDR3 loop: CASSSTSGNTGELFF.

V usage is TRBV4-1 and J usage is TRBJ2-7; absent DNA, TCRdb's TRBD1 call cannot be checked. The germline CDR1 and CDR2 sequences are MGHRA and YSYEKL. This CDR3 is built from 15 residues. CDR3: CASSQDRGDSYEQYF.

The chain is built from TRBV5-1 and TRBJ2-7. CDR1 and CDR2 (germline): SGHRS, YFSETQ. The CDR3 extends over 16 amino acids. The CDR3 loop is CASSLSRGIETYEQYF.

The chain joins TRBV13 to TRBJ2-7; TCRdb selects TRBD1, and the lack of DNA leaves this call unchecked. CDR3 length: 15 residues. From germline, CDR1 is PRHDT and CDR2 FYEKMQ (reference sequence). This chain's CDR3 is CASSRWGATYYEQYF.

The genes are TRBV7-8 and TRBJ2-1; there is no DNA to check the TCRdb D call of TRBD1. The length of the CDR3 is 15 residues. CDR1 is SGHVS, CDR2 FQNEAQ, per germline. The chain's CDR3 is CASSPETGMDNEQFF.

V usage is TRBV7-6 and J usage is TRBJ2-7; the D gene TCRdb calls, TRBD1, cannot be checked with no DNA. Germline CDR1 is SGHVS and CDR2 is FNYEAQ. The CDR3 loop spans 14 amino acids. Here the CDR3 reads CASSPPQGFYEQYF.

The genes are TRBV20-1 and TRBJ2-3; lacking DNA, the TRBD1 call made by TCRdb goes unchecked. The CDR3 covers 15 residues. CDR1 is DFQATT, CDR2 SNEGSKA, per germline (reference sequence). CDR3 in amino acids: CSAFSIDRGPDTQYF.

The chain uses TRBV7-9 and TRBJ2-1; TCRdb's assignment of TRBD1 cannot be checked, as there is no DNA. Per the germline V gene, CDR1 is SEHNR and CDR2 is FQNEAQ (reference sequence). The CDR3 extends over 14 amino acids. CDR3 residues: CASSPDRGNNEQFF.

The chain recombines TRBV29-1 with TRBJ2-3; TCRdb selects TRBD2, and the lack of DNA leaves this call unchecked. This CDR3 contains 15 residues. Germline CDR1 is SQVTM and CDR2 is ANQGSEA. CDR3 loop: CSVGGGGAGTDTQYF.

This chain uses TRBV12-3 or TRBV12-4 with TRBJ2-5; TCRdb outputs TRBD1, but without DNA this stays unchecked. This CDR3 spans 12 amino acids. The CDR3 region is CASSPGVETQYF.

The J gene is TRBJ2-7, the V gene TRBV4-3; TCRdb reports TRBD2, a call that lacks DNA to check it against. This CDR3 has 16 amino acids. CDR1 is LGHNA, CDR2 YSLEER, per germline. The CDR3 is CASSQDAGLDPYEQYF.

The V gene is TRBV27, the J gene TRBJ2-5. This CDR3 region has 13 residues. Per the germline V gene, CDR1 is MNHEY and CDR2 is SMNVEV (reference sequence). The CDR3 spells CASSTEYQETQYF.

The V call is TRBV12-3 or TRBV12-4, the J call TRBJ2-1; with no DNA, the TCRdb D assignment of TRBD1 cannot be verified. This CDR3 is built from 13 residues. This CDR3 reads CASSLSRVNEQFF.